What follows are 21 T cell receptor beta chains derived from one specimen sequenced in a study of Ad26.COV2.S vaccination and SARS-CoV-2 variants. Profiling relied on immunoSEQ multiplex PCR, and the TCRdb table lists in-frame clones only, not all of them. The data show about 350,000 clones, under 95% seen once. This specimen consisted of peripheral blood, obtained after recovery from COVID-19. The receptors were sampled from a human donor who had recovered from COVID-19.

The chain couples TRBV6-5 to TRBJ1-1, with D possibly being TRBD1 (5 bases). The germline gives CDR1 MNHEY, CDR2 SVGAGI. The CDR3 is made up of 14 amino acids. The germline V and J ends were trimmed by 4 bases and 4 bases, with 13 bases remaining between them. The CDR3 nucleotides read TGTGCCAGCAGTTCTCAGGGTTATCGCACTGAAGCTTTCTTT. Protein product: CASSSQGYRTEAFF.

This clone has only a few counts. The J gene is TRBJ2-7, the V gene TRBV6-2 or TRBV6-3; the D gene is possibly TRBD1 (5 bases). This CDR3 comprises 11 residues. Trimming cost V 4 bases and J 10 bases, with 11 bases left between them. Germline CDR1 is MNHEY and CDR2 is SVGEGT. The CDR3: CASSFTTEQYF. As DNA, the CDR3 is TGTGCCAGCAGTTTCACGACAGAACAGTACTTC.

V usage is TRBV11-2 and J usage is TRBJ2-2, with TRBD2 as a possible D gene (6 bases). Germline V gene lookup returns CDR1 SGHAT and CDR2 FQNNGV. Deletions cut 5 bases from V and 5 bases from J, with 12 bases between. The CDR3 loop spans 14 amino acids. CDR3 in DNA: TGTGCCAGCAGCCTGACTAGTCAAACCGGGGAGCTGTTTTTT. Encoded protein: CASSLTSQTGELFF.

CDR3 nucleotides: TGTGCCAGCAGCTTGTATACCGGGACAGTGATCGAGGGCAATCAGCCCCAGCATTTT. This translates into CASSLYTGTVIEGNQPQHF. The rearrangement joins TRBV5-4 to TRBJ1-5; TRBD1 aligns across 7 bases. The CDR3 has 19 residues. The J segment lost 2 bases and the V segment lost 1 base, leaving 15 bases of the junction unmatched. Germline V lookup: CDR1 SGHNT, CDR2 YYREEE (reference sequence).

This chain uses TRBV5-1 with TRBJ2-2; unclear D gene. The CDR3 has 15 amino acids. From germline, CDR1 is SGHRS and CDR2 YFSETQ. Trimming stripped 4 bases from V and 6 bases from J, with 16 bases between. Here the CDR3 reads CASSQKMSDSGELFF. The CDR3 nucleotides read TGCGCCAGCAGCCAGAAAATGTCGGATTCCGGGGAGCTGTTTTTT.

V and J are TRBV4-1 and TRBJ2-5, with D hard to call. The germline gives CDR1 MGHRA, CDR2 YSYEKL. V was trimmed by 4 bases and J by 1 base, leaving 13 bases between them. This CDR3 has 15 residues. Written as DNA, the CDR3 is TGCGCCAGCAGCCTCTACTTGGCCCTCCAAGAGACCCAGTACTTC. Its protein is CASSLYLALQETQYF.

The rearrangement uses TRBV19 and TRBJ2-5; D is possibly TRBD1 or TRBD2 (5 bases each). The CDR3 spans 13 residues. CDR1 and CDR2 (germline): LNHDA, SQIVND (reference sequence). The ends were cut back, 6 bases at V and 1 base at J, with 9 bases in the middle. This chain's CDR3 is CASSGAFQETQYF. In nucleotides, the CDR3 is TGTGCCAGTAGCGGGGCCTTCCAAGAGACCCAGTACTTC.

The gene calls are TRBV13 and TRBJ2-5, with no clear D. This CDR3 comprises 12 residues. Trimming removed 4 bases at V and 2 bases at J, with 5 bases between. Germline CDR1 PRHDT, CDR2 FYEKMQ (reference sequence). In nucleotides, the CDR3 is TGTGCCAGCAGCTCGAATCAAGAGACCCAGTACTTC. This codes for CASSSNQETQYF.

V gene TRBV20-1 combines with J gene TRBJ1-1; D perhaps matches TRBD1 (5 bases). The CDR3 consists of 11 residues. The V gene's germline CDR1 is DFQATT and CDR2 SNEGSKA (reference sequence). Trimming took off 3 bases at V and 11 bases at J, with 13 bases between the two ends. CDR3 amino acids: CSASLQGRAFF. In DNA form, the CDR3 reads TGCAGTGCTAGTCTCCAGGGTAGGGCTTTCTTT.

The chain carries TRBV6-4 and TRBJ1-1, with D possibly being TRBD1 (5 bases). The germline V gene encodes CDR1 MRHNA and CDR2 SNTAGT. V lost 6 bases, J lost 9 bases, and 17 bases lay in between. CDR3 size: 13 residues. CDR3 sequence reads: CASSPVSGGQAFF. Written as DNA, the CDR3 is TGTGCCAGCAGCCCCGTCTCGGGGGGACAAGCTTTCTTT.

The CDR3 reads CASSVGWQGESPLHF. The CDR3 DNA follows: TGTGCCAGCAGCGTAGGTTGGCAGGGGGAATCACCCCTCCACTTT. This chain connects TRBV9 to TRBJ1-6, with TRBD1 matching over 7 bases. The V and J ends lost 0 bases and 10 bases, in that order; junction bases with no gene match: 7. CDR3 length: 15 amino acids. Germline V lookup: CDR1 SGDLS, CDR2 YYNGEE.

In DNA, the CDR3 is TGCGCCAGCAGCTTGGGAGTAGGGACCTACGAGCAGTACTTC. As protein: CASSLGVGTYEQYF. The gene calls are TRBV5-1 and TRBJ2-7; D is unclear. CDR1 SGHRS and CDR2 YFSETQ come from the germline V gene. The CDR3 has 14 residues. V lost 0 bases, J lost 2 bases, and 9 bases lay in between.

This sequence joins TRBV6-1 and TRBJ1-5; the D gene is possibly TRBD1 (5 bases). Germline V gene sequence: CDR1 MNHNS, CDR2 SASEGT. The CDR3 spans 13 residues. Trimming cost V 3 bases and J 9 bases, with 12 bases left between them. Written as DNA, the CDR3 is TGTGCCAGCAGTGAGAGGGCAGACAGGCCCCAGCATTTT. Translated, it gives CASSERADRPQHF.

V usage is TRBV9 and J usage is TRBJ2-1; D might be TRBD1 or TRBD2, each matching 5 bases. Per the germline V gene, CDR1 is SGDLS and CDR2 is YYNGEE. V was pared by 3 bases and J by 6 bases, with 19 bases between. This CDR3 region has 16 residues. Written as DNA, the CDR3 is TGTGCCAGCAGCGAGGGACGGGGACGAGTCGCCAATGAGCAGTTCTTC. Its protein product is CASSEGRGRVANEQFF. Full variable domain (rest looked up from reference TRBV9 and TRBJ2-1): DSGVTQTPKHLITATGQRVTLRCSPRSGDLSVYWYQQSLDQGLQFLIQYYNGEERAKGNILERFSAQQFPDLHSELNLSSLELGDSALYFCASSEGRGRVANEQFFGPGTRLTVL.

The J gene is TRBJ2-1, the V gene TRBV20-1; D is uncertain. Trimming stripped 3 bases from V and 9 bases from J, with 6 bases between. The CDR3 spans 10 residues. The germline gives CDR1 DFQATT, CDR2 SNEGSKA (reference sequence). CDR3 in DNA: TGCAGTGCTAGGCGCATTGAGCAGTTCTTC. Translating it yields CSARRIEQFF.

The J gene is TRBJ1-1, the V gene TRBV4-1, with 10 nucleotides matching TRBD1. Unmatched junction bases numbered 4, after V lost 3 bases and J lost 3 bases. CDR1 is MGHRA, CDR2 YSYEKL, per germline. The CDR3 covers 15 residues. The CDR3 reads CASSQGQGRDTEAFF. CDR3 DNA: TGCGCCAGCAGCCAGGGACAGGGGAGGGACACTGAAGCTTTCTTT.

The rearrangement links TRBV20-1 to TRBJ2-5, with 9 positions matching TRBD2. Germline V gene sequence: CDR1 DFQATT, CDR2 SNEGSKA (reference sequence). The CDR3 totals 14 residues. V was clipped by 3 bases and J by 8 bases; unmatched bases: 10. CDR3 sequence: CSASERGAFLTQYF. CDR3 DNA sequence: TGCAGTGCTAGTGAGCGGGGGGCTTTCTTAACCCAGTACTTC.

This sequence joins TRBV4-3 and TRBJ1-1; unclear D gene. Trimming left V 5 bases short and J 0 bases short, with 16 bases between. The CDR3 extends over 16 amino acids. Germline loops: CDR1 LGHNA, CDR2 YSLEER. The CDR3 sequence: CASSAGGRYLNTEAFF. CDR3 in DNA: TGCGCCAGCAGCGCCGGAGGGCGATACTTGAACACTGAAGCTTTCTTT.

The rearrangement links TRBV2 to TRBJ1-2; D uncertain. This CDR3 has 14 residues. Trimming cost V 6 bases and J 4 bases, with 15 bases left between them. Germline V gene sequence: CDR1 SNHLY, CDR2 FYNNEI. CDR3 sequence reads: CASRSDKSLYGYTF. CDR3 coding DNA: TGTGCCAGCAGGTCAGACAAATCACTCTATGGCTACACCTTC.

The sample holds one count of this clone. The chain combines TRBV5-4 with TRBJ2-1; TRBD2 agrees at 9 bases. Unmatched junction bases numbered 13, after V lost 6 bases and J lost 9 bases. Germline CDR1 SGHNT, CDR2 YYREEE (reference sequence). The length of the CDR3 is 15 residues. The CDR3 nucleotides read TGTGCCAGCATCGAAAGGGCGGGGGGGCTGAGTGAGCAGTTCTTC. It translates to CASIERAGGLSEQFF. The full variable domain, with the rest looked up from reference TRBV5-4 and TRBJ2-1, is ETGVTQSPTHLIKTRGQQVTLRCSSQSGHNTVSWYQQALGQGPQFIFQYYREEENGRGNFPPRFSGLQFPNYSSELNVNALELDDSALYLCASIERAGGLSEQFFGPGTRLTVL.

The gene calls are TRBV19 and TRBJ2-7; tentative D call: TRBD1 (6 bases). V was cut by 1 base and J by 3 bases, with 22 bases left in between. The germline V gene has CDR1 LNHDA and CDR2 SQIVND (reference sequence). This CDR3 is 18 amino acids long. The CDR3 DNA follows: TGTGCCAGTAGTATAGTACTCTGGGGGACATCACCCGACTACGAGCAGTACTTC. Translated: CASSIVLWGTSPDYEQYF.